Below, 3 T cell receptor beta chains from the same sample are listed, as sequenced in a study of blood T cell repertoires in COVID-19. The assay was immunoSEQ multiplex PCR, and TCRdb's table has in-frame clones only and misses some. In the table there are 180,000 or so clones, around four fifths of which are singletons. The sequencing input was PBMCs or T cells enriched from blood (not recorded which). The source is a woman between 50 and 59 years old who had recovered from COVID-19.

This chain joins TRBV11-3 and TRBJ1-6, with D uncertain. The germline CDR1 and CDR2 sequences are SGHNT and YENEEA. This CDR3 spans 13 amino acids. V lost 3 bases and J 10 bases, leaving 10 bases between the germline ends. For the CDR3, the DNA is TGTGCCAGCAGCTTGCAGGAGGGATCACCCCTCCACTTT. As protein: CASSLQEGSPLHF.

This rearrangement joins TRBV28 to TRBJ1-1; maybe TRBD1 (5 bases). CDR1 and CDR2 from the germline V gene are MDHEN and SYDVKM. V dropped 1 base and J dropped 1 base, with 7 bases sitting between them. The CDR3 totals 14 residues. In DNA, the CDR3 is TGTGCCAGCAGTTTATCCGGGGGGAACACTGAAGCTTTCTTT. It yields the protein CASSLSGGNTEAFF.

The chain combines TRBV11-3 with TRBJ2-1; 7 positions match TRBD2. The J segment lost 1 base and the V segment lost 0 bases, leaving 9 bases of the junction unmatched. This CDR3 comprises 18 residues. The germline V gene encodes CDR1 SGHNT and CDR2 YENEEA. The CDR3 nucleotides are TGTGCCAGCAGCTTAGATCAAGGCGGGAGTAGGTCCTACAATGAGCAGTTCTTC. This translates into CASSLDQGGSRSYNEQFF.